The clone carrying this T cell receptor (beta chain) was seen only a few times. The data were obtained in a study of blood T cell repertoires in COVID-19. Study-wide context: The study drew acute and convalescent COVID-19 samples from the United States, Italy and Spain.

CDR3 size: 17 residues. The ends lost 3 bases at V and 6 bases at J; junction bases unmatched: 11. Germline CDR1 KGHDR, CDR2 SFDVKD. Sequencing used immunoSEQ multiplex PCR; TCRdb keeps in-frame clones, though not all of them. The profile shows roughly 120,000 clones, approximately 87% of them singletons. Source material: peripheral blood. This rearrangement joins TRBV24-1 to TRBJ1-5; 9 bases map to TRBD1. The source of this sequence is a man aged 55 to 69 with acute or convalescent COVID-19. The DNA for the CDR3 is TGTGCCACCAGTGATGTCAGACAGGGGGGATTCAGTCAGCCCCAGCATTTT. Translated, it gives CATSDVRQGGFSQPQHF.